Listed below are T cell receptor beta chains from one sample, sequenced in a study of T cells in Graves' hyperthyroidism and ophthalmopathy. TCRdb re-analysed the multiplex PCR reads in MiXCR, keeping a single row per CDR3 protein. The table records approximately 690,000 distinct CDR3 sequences, roughly 14% of them present only once. Sample: blood. The receptors here all came from a woman in her forties or fifties with Graves' ophthalmopathy. CDR3s include the opening cysteine and the closing phenylalanine or tryptophan. D genes are given only for firm matches. Clone size is not always given. Where it is, it says once, few, many or a class for expanded clones.

TRBD2,TRBV18,many,TRBJ2-2,CASSPDPGGLAELFF,TGTGCCAGCTCACCAGACCCGGGAGGCCTCGCGGAGCTGTTTTTT
TRBD2,TRBV20-1,many,TRBJ2-3,CSASSVLAGVTDTQYF,TGCAGTGCTAGTAGTGTCCTAGCGGGGGTCACAGATACGCAGTATTTT
NA,TRBV7-2,many,TRBJ2-7,CASSLALGGSTTYEQYF,TGTGCCAGCAGCTTAGCGTTGGGGGGTTCAACTACCTACGAGCAGTACTTC
NA,TRBV4-3,few,TRBJ2-2,CASSQDLTPGELFF,TGCGCCAGCAGCCAGGATCTGACACCGGGGGAGCTGTTTTTT
TRBD2,TRBV27,many,TRBJ2-1,CASTLRLAGPPYNEQFF,TGTGCCAGCACCCTGCGGCTAGCGGGACCCCCTTACAATGAGCAGTTCTTC
NA,TRBV3-1,many,TRBJ2-7,CASSQLWTYEQYF,TGTGCCAGCAGCCAATTATGGACCTACGAGCAGTACTTC
NA,TRBV15,many,TRBJ1-6,CATSRGQNSPLHF,TGTGCCACCAGCCGCGGACAGAATTCACCCCTCCACTTT
NA,TRBV7-8,few,TRBJ2-5,CASSLALPATQETQYF,TGTGCCAGCAGCTTAGCGCTCCCAGCGACCCAAGAGACCCAGTACTTC
NA,TRBV7-9,many,TRBJ2-5,CASKSTGGYQETQYF,TGTGCCAGTAAGTCTACGGGGGGCTACCAAGAGACCCAGTACTTC
NA,TRBV24-1,many,TRBJ2-7,CATSEDSYEQYF,TGTGCCACCAGTGAGGACAGCTACGAGCAGTACTTC
NA,TRBV7-9,NA,TRBJ1-4,CASSTLGDGNEKLFF,TGTGCCAGCAGCACGTTGGGTGATGGGAATGAAAAACTGTTTTTT
NA,TRBV7-2,many,TRBJ1-3,CASRRSTASGNTIYF,TGTGCCAGCAGGCGATCGACAGCTAGCGGAAACACCATATATTTT
TRBD2,TRBV6-2/TRBV6-3,few,TRBJ2-7,CASSYHIRSGSPYEQYF,TGTGCCAGCAGTTATCACATCCGTAGCGGGAGTCCCTACGAGCAGTACTTC
TRBD1,TRBV30,many,TRBJ2-7,CAWSGDRGRPYEQYF,TGTGCCTGGAGTGGGGACAGGGGGCGGCCCTACGAGCAGTACTTC
NA,TRBV6-2/TRBV6-3,NA,TRBJ2-7,CASIDRISYEQYF,TGTGCCAGCATCGACAGGATCTCCTACGAGCAGTACTTC
NA,TRBV7-3,many,TRBJ2-5,CASSLTTGSIETQYF,TGTGCCAGCAGCTTAACGACCGGGTCCATAGAGACCCAGTACTTC
TRBD1,TRBV6-1,NA,TRBJ1-2,CASSGLGQGYGYTF,TGTGCCAGCAGTGGCCTCGGACAGGGATATGGCTACACCTTC
NA,TRBV12-3/TRBV12-4,many,TRBJ2-1,CASSFFRTIGQDEQFF,TGTGCCAGCAGTTTTTTTCGGACGATCGGCCAGGATGAGCAGTTCTTC
TRBD1,TRBV20-1,many,TRBJ1-1,CSATDRGPEAFF,TGCAGTGCTACTGACAGGGGGCCTGAAGCTTTCTTT
NA,TRBV5-1,few,TRBJ1-2,CASSLGDRISGGGYTF,TGCGCCAGCAGCTTGGGAGATCGCATTTCGGGAGGTGGCTACACCTTC
NA,TRBV12-3/TRBV12-4,many,TRBJ1-1,CASSWVRDTEAFF,TGTGCCAGCAGTTGGGTCAGGGACACTGAAGCTTTCTTT
NA,TRBV24-1,few,TRBJ1-1,CATSDDSRSGTEAFF,TGTGCCACCAGTGATGACAGTCGGTCGGGCACTGAAGCTTTCTTT
TRBD2,TRBV7-9,many,TRBJ2-1,CASRSLEGLAGRVYNEQFF,TGTGCCAGCAGGAGCTTGGAGGGTCTAGCGGGACGGGTGTACAATGAGCAGTTCTTC